The source of this T cell receptor (beta chain) is a study of blood T cell repertoires in COVID-19 (dated by TCRdb to about 2020). General notes on the study: The collaborator samples originated in the United States, Italy and Spain and spanned the acute and convalescent phases of COVID-19. A freely available public database, intended as a resource for researchers studying the immune response to SARS-CoV-2, is where the repertoires were released. Where available, HLA class I and class II types were taken from metadata supplied by the sample provider and were not determined by assay-based typing. The prospective study material was composed of cDNA or gDNA derived from T cells, B-cell-depleted T cells, or PBMCs. Samples were obtained from the ongoing ImmuneRACE study (first 160 participants) and from over a thousand subjects provided by 6 global collaborators. Deeply sampled blood TCRbeta repertoires from subjects exposed to, actively infected with, or recovered from COVID-19 were included in the dataset. A de-identified subject ID, COVID-19 status, age in years and sex were almost always included in the sample metadata. The paper's findings and limits, for the study overall: Clinical and demographic metadata were provided uncurated, with the amount varying by source and participant.

At one collaborating source in Seattle, patients were enrolled during active infection and were followed longitudinally through the course of disease. The collaborating institutions used their own protocols to collect whole blood in K2EDTA tubes. For TCRbeta analysis, collaborator samples were shipped as frozen whole blood, as isolated PBMCs, or as DNA extracted from either sample type. As to this clone: Its target antigen remains unknown. No much larger clone is present one base from it, and per-base qualities are unavailable.

In the germline V gene (reference sequence), CDR1 corresponds to LNHDA and CDR2 to SQIVND. Including the terminal cysteine and phenylalanine, the CDR3 comprises 16 residues. Here the CDR3 DNA is all that survives: 48 bases in frame from base 1. Trimming removed 4 bases from V and 9 bases from J; the gene matches leave 11 bases unexplained. The immunoSEQ Assay, a bias-controlled multiplex PCR, was used to amplify TCRbeta CDR3 regions from genomic DNA. The study's processing was this. Nucleated cell counts per sample were estimated from amplification of reference gene primers within the assay. To quantify the absolute abundance of each unique TCRbeta CDR3 rearrangement, sequence reads were collapsed and filtered. For each sample, productive Simpson clonality was calculated as the square root of Simpson's diversity index across productive rearrangements. Imported from immuneACCESS, the table was reduced by TCRdb to in-frame sequences with V and J called. These copies leave out some clones; in studies compared against another copy, an unresolved V gene accounts for under half, and the cause of the remainder is not known. Clone size and the V and J calls come from that table; the DNA yielded D and trimming. The sample yields about 300,000 clones; around 90% were counted once. 5.5% to 8% of the sample goes to the ten largest clones.

The sequencing sample was made of peripheral blood. Recombination connected TRBV19 to TRBJ2-1, with 11 bases in between that match TRBD2. The receptor was derived from a woman aged 45-65 years with COVID-19, enrolled during active disease. The CDR3 region has the sequence CASSRLTSGSLFEQFF. The DNA reads as follows: TGTGCCAGTAGTAGACTCACTAGCGGGAGTCTTTTTGAGCAGTTCTTC.